The 14 T cell receptor beta chains below come from one sample, sequenced in a study of blood T cell repertoires in COVID-19. Generated by immunoSEQ multiplex PCR, the TCRdb table keeps only in-frame clones and is missing some. The sample lists tens of thousands of clones, roughly 86% occurring once. The sample comprised peripheral blood. The origin of the receptors is a man aged 55 to 70 with active COVID-19.

This chain uses TRBV20-1 with TRBJ2-2; TRBD2 matches at 7 bases. The junction had 7 bases not matched to a gene; V was cut back by 5 bases and J by 1 base. The CDR3 length is 15 residues. Germline V gene sequence: CDR1 DFQATT, CDR2 SNEGSKA (reference sequence). The CDR3 DNA follows: TGCAGTGCTTGTGATACTAGCGAGAACACCGGGGAGCTGTTTTTT. It specifies CSACDTSENTGELFF.

This clone occurred a few times. The gene calls are TRBV19 and TRBJ2-7, with 9 bases matching TRBD1. Trimming removed 4 bases from V and 9 bases from J; junction bases left unmatched: 4. The CDR3 is made up of 12 amino acids. Per the germline V gene, CDR1 is LNHDA and CDR2 is SQIVND (reference sequence). CDR3 amino acids: CASSRDRVRQYF. CDR3 nucleotide sequence: TGTGCCAGTAGTAGGGACAGGGTCCGGCAGTACTTC.

The J gene is TRBJ2-3, the V gene TRBV6-5; D call uncertain. CDR3 length: 15 residues. Deletions cut 0 bases from V and 2 bases from J, with 9 bases between. The V gene's germline CDR1 is MNHEY and CDR2 SVGAGI. This CDR3 is CASSYSQAPTDTQYF. The CDR3 region has the DNA TGTGCCAGCAGTTACTCTCAGGCGCCCACAGATACGCAGTATTTT.

This chain joins TRBV5-4 and TRBJ2-7; no definite D call. CDR3 length: 14 residues. The V gene lost 0 bases and the J gene lost 5 bases, with 12 bases spanning the gap. CDR1 is SGHNT, CDR2 YYREEE, per germline (reference sequence). The CDR3 DNA reads as TGTGCCAGCAGCTTGGGGGTCAGGAACAACGAGCAGTACTTC. Translated: CASSLGVRNNEQYF.

V and J are TRBV12-5 and TRBJ2-3; 15 bases agree with TRBD2. The CDR3 is 19 amino acids. Germline V gives CDR1 LGHNT, CDR2 FRNRAP. V dropped 1 base and J dropped 5; count of bases not matched to a gene: 10. The CDR3 nucleotides are TGTGCTAGTGGTTTGGAACTTCTACGGACTAGCGGGAGGGTAGATACGCAGTATTTT. As protein: CASGLELLRTSGRVDTQYF. Variable domain in full (rest from reference TRBV12-5 and TRBJ2-3): DARVTQTPRHKVTEMGQEVTMRCQPILGHNTVFWYRQTMMQGLELLAYFRNRAPLDDSGMPKDRFSAEMPDATLATLKIQPSEPRDSAVYFCASGLELLRTSGRVDTQYFGPGTRLTVL.

The genes are TRBV6-5 and TRBJ1-1, with 7 bases matching TRBD1. This CDR3 has 15 amino acids. CDR1 is MNHEY and CDR2 is SVGAGI in the germline V gene. The V and J ends lost 6 bases and 5 bases, in that order; junction bases with no gene match: 12. CDR3 nucleotides: TGTGCCAGCAGAGGTCTGGACAGGAAAGGTACTGAAGCTTTCTTT. Protein sequence: CASRGLDRKGTEAFF.

This chain connects TRBV2 to TRBJ2-7; the match to TRBD2 covers 9 bases. Germline loops: CDR1 SNHLY, CDR2 FYNNEI. The CDR3 is made up of 14 amino acids. V trimming: 3 bases; J trimming: 6 bases; junction bases outside the gene matches: 6. The DNA of the CDR3 is TGTGCCAGCAGTGAGATTCCGCGGGAGGGCGAGCAGTACTTC. This gives the protein CASSEIPREGEQYF.

The genes are TRBV6-2 or TRBV6-3 and TRBJ2-2, with TRBD2 identical over 9 bases. The CDR3 has 18 residues. V lost 5 bases and J lost 4; bases outside the gene matches: 14. The germline V gene encodes CDR1 MNHEY and CDR2 SVGEGT. The CDR3 sequence: CASSRIAGVRLSTGELFF. For the CDR3, the DNA is TGTGCCAGCAGTAGAATAGCGGGAGTGAGGTTGAGCACCGGGGAGCTGTTTTTT.

V usage is TRBV3-1 (or the pseudogene TRBV3-2) and J usage is TRBJ1-6; D unclear. Looked up from germline, CDR1 is LGHDT and CDR2 is YNNKEL (reference sequence). The CDR3 is 13 amino acids. The V end was cut by 5 bases, the J end by 5 bases, with 7 bases between. The CDR3 region has the DNA TGTGCCAGCAGCGTACATCATAATTCACCCCTCCACTTT. Residues: CASSVHHNSPLHF.

This chain links TRBV19 with TRBJ2-4; weak D call: TRBD1 (5 bases). From germline, CDR1 is LNHDA and CDR2 SQIVND (reference sequence). V was cut by 3 bases and J by 0 bases, with 21 bases left in between. The CDR3 has 19 residues. DNA of the CDR3: TGTGCCAGTAGTATCTGGTCCGCGCGGCAGGGTTTAGCCAAAAACATTCAGTACTTC. As protein: CASSIWSARQGLAKNIQYF.

This chain links TRBV5-8 with TRBJ1-4; the match to TRBD1 covers 8 bases. Trimming took 4 bases from V and 4 from J; bases not matched to a gene: 6. CDR3 size: 15 residues. The V gene's germline CDR1 is SGHTS and CDR2 YDEGEE. This chain's CDR3 is CASSTYRGDNEKLFF. CDR3 DNA sequence: TGTGCCAGCAGCACGTACAGGGGGGATAATGAAAAACTGTTTTTT.

In this sample, this clone turned up once. The V call is TRBV5-1, the J call TRBJ2-7; no firm D call. This CDR3 is built from 14 residues. Germline CDR1 and CDR2: SGHRS and YFSETQ. Trimming shortened V by 0 bases and J by 2 bases, and 9 bases separated the two germline ends. CDR3 region: CASSLVLGAYEQYF. The CDR3 DNA sequence: TGCGCCAGCAGCTTGGTACTCGGAGCCTACGAGCAGTACTTC.

The chain links TRBV5-6 to TRBJ2-7, with 11 bases lining up with TRBD1. V shed 4 bases and J 2 bases; nucleotides not matched to a gene: 8. The CDR3 is 16 residues long. CDR1 and CDR2 (germline): SGHDT, YYEEEE. CDR3 bases: TGTGCCAGCAGCCAAGGACAGGGGGCTTTTACCTACGAGCAGTACTTC. Translating gives CASSQGQGAFTYEQYF.

The chain employs TRBV7-8 and TRBJ1-5, with D possibly TRBD1 on 6 matching bases. From germline, CDR1 is SGHVS and CDR2 FQNEAQ. V was cut by 0 bases and J by 0 bases, with 12 bases left in between. The CDR3 length is 17 residues. The CDR3 DNA reads TGTGCCAGCAGCTTAGCCCCCACAGGGTTTAGCAATCAGCCCCAGCATTTT. The encoded protein is CASSLAPTGFSNQPQHF.